Shown below are 26 T cell receptor beta chains from a single sample sequenced in a study of shared clonotypes between healthy human individuals (dated by TCRdb to the early 2020s). The library was produced with the immunoSEQ multiplex PCR assay. The immuneACCESS repertoire file appears here via TCRdb, limited to in-frame rearrangements. These files lack a portion of the clones; in checked studies, under half of the deficit traces to unresolved V genes, and the cause of the others is not known. The sample contains about 1 million clones, approximately 76% of them found a single time. The ten largest clones capture roughly 1.4% of the sample. The sequencing input was memory CD4+ T cells sorted from blood. In the paper's terms, the cell subset or site label means: CD45RA-negative fraction. All receptors come from a man aged 18 to 29 in good health.

The V call is TRBV7-2, the J call TRBJ1-1, with a tentative D call TRBD1 (5 bases). V was cut by 5 bases and J by 7 bases, with 14 bases left in between. Germline V lookup: CDR1 SGHTA, CDR2 FQGNSA. This CDR3 spans 13 amino acids. In nucleotides, the CDR3 is TGTGCCAGCAGCGCTCAGGGAGGTCTTGAAGCTTTCTTT. Encoded protein: CASSAQGGLEAFF. The variable domain in full, with the rest retrieved from reference TRBV7-2 and TRBJ1-1, is GAGVSQSPSNKVTEKGKDVELRCDPISGHTALYWYRQSLGQGLEFLIYFQGNSAPDKSGLPSDRFSAERTGGSVSTLTIQRTQQEDSAVYLCASSAQGGLEAFFGQGTRLTVV.

This clone was observed a few times. The V call is TRBV5-1, the J call TRBJ1-5; no firm D call. Trimming took off 1 base at V and 3 bases at J, with 8 bases between the two ends. Germline V gives CDR1 SGHRS, CDR2 YFSETQ. This CDR3 contains 14 residues. For the CDR3, the DNA is TGCGCCAGCAGCTTGTTAGGGAACAATCAGCCCCAGCATTTT. It is translated as CASSLLGNNQPQHF.

This rearrangement joins TRBV30 to TRBJ2-3; 9 bases map to TRBD2. The V and J ends lost 8 bases and 6 bases, in that order; junction bases with no gene match: 9. CDR3 length: 13 residues. Germline V gene lookup returns CDR1 GTSNPN and CDR2 SVGIG (reference sequence). CDR3 protein: CARSGRKSDTQYF. For the CDR3, the DNA is TGTGCCCGCAGCGGGAGGAAGTCGGATACGCAGTATTTT.

The chain employs TRBV2 and TRBJ1-2; maybe TRBD1 (6 bases). This CDR3 has 13 amino acids. CDR1 and CDR2 from the germline V gene are SNHLY and FYNNEI. The germline V and J ends were trimmed by 6 bases and 6 bases, with 14 bases remaining between them. CDR3 sequence (DNA): TGTGCCAGCAGCGGACTACAGGGCAATGGCTACACCTTC. Protein: CASSGLQGNGYTF.

The chain is built from TRBV13 and TRBJ2-7, with TRBD2 matching 10 bases. The CDR3 runs 16 residues. Per the germline V gene, CDR1 is PRHDT and CDR2 is FYEKMQ (reference sequence). V lost 5 bases to trimming and J lost 1 base; unmatched junction nucleotides: 8. The CDR3 bases are TGTGCCAGCAGCCCCTTTCTAGCGGGGGAATCCTACGAGCAGTACTTC. Its translation: CASSPFLAGESYEQYF.

This clone has a handful of counts. The chain has TRBV7-9 and TRBJ2-5, with 10 nucleotides matching TRBD2. V dropped 3 bases and J dropped 9; count of bases not matched to a gene: 7. The CDR3 runs 14 residues. Germline loops: CDR1 SEHNR, CDR2 FQNEAQ (reference sequence). CDR3 loop: CASSFGLAVAAQYF. Here the CDR3 DNA reads TGTGCCAGCAGCTTTGGACTAGCGGTTGCGGCCCAGTACTTC.

J is TRBJ1-2 and V is TRBV7-9, with D uncertain. The CDR3 contains 13 residues. Trimming cost V 3 bases and J 7 bases, with 12 bases left between them. CDR1 and CDR2 (germline): SEHNR, FQNEAQ (reference sequence). CDR3 region: CASSFPGYGGYTF. The CDR3 DNA reads as TGTGCCAGCAGCTTTCCGGGGTATGGTGGCTACACCTTC.

CDR3 protein: CASSSGRGQGAIETQYF. The CDR3 bases are TGCGCCAGCAGCTCCGGGAGGGGGCAGGGGGCGATTGAGACCCAGTACTTC. This sequence joins TRBV5-1 and TRBJ2-5; either TRBD1 or TRBD2 may fit D (8 bases each). The CDR3 has 17 residues. Germline values: CDR1 SGHRS, CDR2 YFSETQ. The ends were cut back, 3 bases at V and 5 bases at J, with 23 bases in the middle.

This chain connects TRBV19 to TRBJ2-4; unclear D gene. Trimming stripped 7 bases from V and 6 bases from J, with 10 bases between. Germline values: CDR1 LNHDA, CDR2 SQIVND (reference sequence). CDR3 size: 12 residues. CDR3 nucleotide sequence: TGTGCCAGTACAGCGTCCGGAAACATTCAGTACTTC. As protein: CASTASGNIQYF.

The chain carries TRBV6-6 and TRBJ2-7, with no clear D. Deletions cut 4 bases from V and 2 bases from J, with 6 bases between. The CDR3 extends over 12 amino acids. From germline, CDR1 is MNHNY and CDR2 SVGAGI (reference sequence). Written as DNA, the CDR3 is TGTGCCAGCAGTTCGGATACCTACGAGCAGTACTTC. This codes for CASSSDTYEQYF.

This chain links TRBV2 with TRBJ2-7; 9 positions agree with TRBD1. In germline, CDR1 is SNHLY, CDR2 FYNNEI. The V gene end was trimmed by 4 bases and the J gene end by 0 bases; junction bases not matched to a gene: 7. The CDR3 has 16 residues. CDR3 in DNA: TGTGCCAGCAGTGTATCCGACAGGGGGAGCTCCTACGAGCAGTACTTC. Residues: CASSVSDRGSSYEQYF.

The rearrangement uses TRBV6-1 and TRBJ2-3, with TRBD1 matching over 9 bases. The CDR3 extends over 14 amino acids. J lost 2 bases, V lost 8 bases, and 5 bases had no gene match. Germline V gene data show CDR1 as MNHNS and CDR2 as SASEGT. CDR3 DNA: TGTGCCAGCTCGGGACAGGGTTACACAGATACGCAGTATTTT. Residues: CASSGQGYTDTQYF.

This chain connects TRBV7-3 to TRBJ2-2; D call uncertain. CDR1 and CDR2 from the germline V gene are SGHTA and FQGTGA. The CDR3 has 16 residues. V was cut by 2 bases and J by 5 bases, with 15 bases left in between. CDR3 region: CASSLDGSLFTGELFF. CDR3 DNA sequence: TGTGCCAGCAGCTTAGACGGCAGCCTATTTACCGGGGAGCTGTTTTTT. Based on the CDR3 plus reference TRBV7-3 and TRBJ2-2, the full variable domain is GAGVSQTPSNKVTEKGKYVELRCDPISGHTALYWYRQSLGQGPEFLIYFQGTGAADDSGLPNDRFFAVRPEGSVSTLKIQRTERGDSAVYLCASSLDGSLFTGELFFGEGSRLTVL.

The chain carries TRBV19 and TRBJ2-1, with 9 nucleotides matching TRBD2. The ends lost 3 bases at V and 9 bases at J; junction bases unmatched: 9. This CDR3 contains 15 residues. From germline, CDR1 is LNHDA and CDR2 SQIVND (reference sequence). CDR3 loop: CASSIYASGVLEQFF. The CDR3 DNA sequence: TGTGCCAGTAGTATTTACGCTAGCGGGGTCCTTGAGCAGTTCTTC.

The CDR3 region has the DNA TGTGCCAGCAGCCCCGACGGAAGCTCCTACAATGAGCAGTTCTTC. Amino acids: CASSPDGSSYNEQFF. This chain links TRBV5-4 with TRBJ2-1; no reliable D call. Germline V lookup: CDR1 SGHNT, CDR2 YYREEE (reference sequence). The CDR3 is 15 amino acids. Trimming removed 4 bases from V and 0 bases from J, with 11 bases in between.

The chain recombines TRBV19 with TRBJ1-3; D is unresolved. The germline V and J ends were trimmed by 8 bases and 0 bases, with 14 bases remaining between them. The germline V gene has CDR1 LNHDA and CDR2 SQIVND (reference sequence). The CDR3 runs 15 residues. This CDR3 reads CASSLQRSSGNTIYF. CDR3 coding DNA: TGTGCCAGTTCACTTCAGCGGAGCTCTGGAAACACCATATATTTT. The variable domain in full, with the rest retrieved from reference TRBV19 and TRBJ1-3, is DGGITQSPKYLFRKEGQNVTLSCEQNLNHDAMYWYRQDPGQGLRLIYYSQIVNDFQKGDIAEGYSVSREKKESFPLTVTSAQKNPTAFYLCASSLQRSSGNTIYFGEGSWLTVV.

This clone showed up just a few times. Other DNA variants within this sample encode the same CDR3. The rearrangement uses TRBV7-9 and TRBJ1-2, with D possibly being TRBD1 (5 bases). This CDR3 spans 12 amino acids. Trimming cost V 5 bases and J 8 bases, with 12 bases left between them. Per the germline V gene, CDR1 is SEHNR and CDR2 is FQNEAQ (reference sequence). The CDR3 spells CASSLGDVGYTF. The CDR3 DNA is TGTGCCAGCAGCCTGGGGGATGTGGGCTACACCTTC.

The rearrangement joins TRBV12-2 to TRBJ1-1; the D call TRBD1 from the table was never checked on the DNA. TRBV12-2 is a pseudogene. The CDR3 totals 13 residues. CDR3 sequence (DNA): TGTGCAAGTCGCTCTCTAGGGGATCCTAAGTCTTTCTTT. Protein product: CASRSLGDPKSFF.

The genes are TRBV18 and TRBJ2-7, with TRBD1 matching over 10 bases. Germline V gene lookup returns CDR1 KGHSH and CDR2 LQKENI. The CDR3 has 17 residues. V was pared by 0 bases and J by 5 bases, with 10 bases of the junction left unmatched. CDR3 DNA sequence: TGTGCCAGCTCACCACCAATTATTAGACAGGGGGCCCACGAGCAGTACTTC. This sequence encodes CASSPPIIRQGAHEQYF.

The chain couples TRBV7-6 to TRBJ2-2; D is unresolved. The germline V gene has CDR1 SGHVS and CDR2 FNYEAQ. V was trimmed by 2 bases and J by 6 bases, leaving 7 bases between them. The CDR3 covers 13 residues. The CDR3 sequence: CASSLRAAGELFF. The CDR3 DNA reads as TGTGCCAGCAGCTTAAGGGCAGCCGGGGAGCTGTTTTTT.

The V gene is TRBV5-1, the J gene TRBJ2-3; D possibly corresponds to TRBD2 (5 bases). The germline V and J ends were trimmed by 2 bases and 2 bases, with 12 bases remaining between them. CDR1 and CDR2 (germline): SGHRS, YFSETQ. This CDR3 has 15 amino acids. The CDR3 loop is CASSFGGSVTDTQYF. DNA for the CDR3: TGCGCCAGCAGCTTTGGTGGGAGTGTCACAGATACGCAGTATTTT.

V is TRBV6-5 and J is TRBJ2-1; 14 nucleotides align to TRBD2. V lost 5 bases to trimming and J lost 9 bases; unmatched junction nucleotides: 6. CDR1 is MNHEY, CDR2 SVGAGI, per germline. The CDR3 extends over 15 amino acids. CDR3 loop: CASSRGTSGSSEQFF. The CDR3 DNA follows: TGTGCCAGCAGTCGAGGGACTAGCGGGAGTAGTGAGCAGTTCTTC.

A note on this clone: The sample holds other DNA sequences that translate to the same CDR3. J is TRBJ1-5 and V is TRBV30, with D perhaps TRBD1 (6 bases). This CDR3 spans 15 amino acids. V was cut by 3 bases and J by 3 bases, with 15 bases left in between. In germline, CDR1 is GTSNPN, CDR2 SVGIG (reference sequence). The CDR3 protein is CAWSPVGQYNQPQHF. CDR3 sequence (DNA): TGTGCCTGGAGCCCCGTCGGACAGTACAATCAGCCCCAGCATTTT. The full variable domain, completed using reference TRBV30 and TRBJ1-5, is SQTIHQWPATLVQPVGSPLSLECTVEGTSNPNLYWYRQAAGRGLQLLFYSVGIGQISSEVPQNLSASRPQDRQFILSSKKLLLSDSGFYLCAWSPVGQYNQPQHFGDGTRLSIL.

J is TRBJ2-1 and V is TRBV9; D possibly corresponds to TRBD2 (6 bases). This CDR3 is 16 amino acids long. Germline V lookup: CDR1 SGDLS, CDR2 YYNGEE. Trimming removed 0 bases at V and 2 bases at J, with 12 bases between. The CDR3 DNA sequence: TGTGCCAGCAGCGTAGTGCCCGGGGGACCCTACAATGAGCAGTTCTTC. It yields the protein CASSVVPGGPYNEQFF.

The chain joins TRBV6-5 to TRBJ2-5; D possibly corresponds to TRBD2 (5 bases). Trimming left V 0 bases short and J 5 bases short, with 10 bases between. Germline CDR1 MNHEY, CDR2 SVGAGI. This CDR3 comprises 14 residues. The chain's CDR3 is CASSYSGVGETQYF. The CDR3 DNA follows: TGTGCCAGCAGTTACTCGGGAGTGGGTGAGACCCAGTACTTC.

This chain connects TRBV6-5 to TRBJ1-4; D not certain. The V gene lost 8 bases and the J gene lost 3 bases, with 7 bases spanning the gap. The CDR3 totals 12 residues. Per the germline V gene, CDR1 is MNHEY and CDR2 is SVGAGI. CDR3 residues: CASGWANEKLFF. The CDR3 DNA reads as TGTGCCAGCGGGTGGGCTAATGAAAAACTGTTTTTT.